Following are 17 T cell receptor beta chains from one sample sequenced in a study of T cell responses to AZD1222 COVID-19 vaccine. Sequencing was performed with immunoSEQ multiplex PCR; in TCRdb, only in-frame clones are kept and a portion is missing. This sample has fewer than 90,000 clones, with about nine tenths found just once. The sample was peripheral blood, taken 28 days after the second AZD1222 dose. The receptors here all came from an adult who received the AZD1222 COVID-19 vaccine.

This clone has only a few counts. This chain links TRBV28 with TRBJ1-2, with D possibly being TRBD1 (5 bases). CDR1 and CDR2 (germline): MDHEN, SYDVKM. The CDR3 length is 12 residues. Trimming removed 5 bases at V and 8 bases at J, with 12 bases between. The CDR3: CASSAHGGGYTF. The CDR3, as DNA: TGTGCCAGCAGTGCCCACGGGGGGGGCTACACCTTC.

In DNA form, the CDR3 reads TGCGCCAGCAGCCAAGAAAGCGCGAGGGGAGCGCCGGAAAAACTGTTTTTT. The encoded protein is CASSQESARGAPEKLFF. The J gene is TRBJ1-4, the V gene TRBV4-1; TRBD1 is a possible D gene (5 bases). Trimming took off 0 bases at V and 8 bases at J, with 19 bases between the two ends. Germline V CDR1 and CDR2: MGHRA, YSYEKL. The CDR3 contains 17 residues.

The CDR3 protein is CASSSTGRRNTGELFF. CDR3 in DNA: TGTGCCAGCAGCTCAACAGGGAGGAGGAACACCGGGGAGCTGTTTTTT. V is TRBV7-9 and J is TRBJ2-2; D tentatively reads TRBD1 or TRBD2 (6 bases each). Germline CDR1 is SEHNR and CDR2 is FQNEAQ (reference sequence). The CDR3 loop spans 16 amino acids. V was pared by 4 bases and J by 1 base, with 13 bases between.

J is TRBJ2-3 and V is TRBV29-1; perhaps TRBD2 as D (5 bases). The CDR3 length is 10 residues. V was shortened by 6 bases and J by 6 bases, with 7 bases between the two germline ends. Germline V CDR1 and CDR2: SQVTM, ANQGSEA. In nucleotides, the CDR3 is TGCAGCGTGAGGGTGGATACGCAGTATTTT. It codes for CSVRVDTQYF.

This chain's CDR3 is CASSLSRTGANEKLFF. CDR3 coding DNA: TGTGCCAGCAGTTTATCGCGGACAGGGGCTAATGAAAAACTGTTTTTT. The J gene is TRBJ1-4, the V gene TRBV27; 9 bases match TRBD1. Germline V gene sequence: CDR1 MNHEY, CDR2 SMNVEV (reference sequence). This CDR3 region has 16 residues. V trimming: 0 bases; J trimming: 3 bases; junction bases outside the gene matches: 2.

The gene calls are TRBV18 and TRBJ1-1; unclear D gene. V dropped 1 base and J dropped 4 bases, with 10 bases sitting between them. The CDR3 runs 14 residues. In germline, CDR1 is KGHSH, CDR2 LQKENI. In nucleotides, the CDR3 is TGTGCCAGCTCACCACTCCGAGGAGGCACTGAAGCTTTCTTT. It encodes CASSPLRGGTEAFF.

The chain combines TRBV28 with TRBJ1-5; the D is unclear. Trimming pared 3 bases from V and 6 bases from J, leaving 6 bases between. The CDR3 loop spans 12 amino acids. Germline V CDR1 and CDR2: MDHEN, SYDVKM. As DNA, the CDR3 is TGTGCCAGCAGTTTCACGAGTCAGCCCCAGCATTTT. It encodes CASSFTSQPQHF. Using reference TRBV28 and TRBJ1-5 for the parts outside the CDR3, the full variable domain is DVKVTQSSRYLVKRTGEKVFLECVQDMDHENMFWYRQDPGLGLRLIYFSYDVKMKEKGDIPEGYSVSREKKERFSLILESASTNQTSMYLCASSFTSQPQHFGDGTRLSIL.

CDR3: CASSPRLAETQYF. The CDR3, as DNA: TGTGCCAGCAGTCCAAGACTAGCTGAAACGCAGTATTTT. The gene calls are TRBV27 and TRBJ2-3; the match to TRBD2 covers 7 bases. V shed 5 bases, J shed 9 bases, and the junction held 8 bases outside the gene matches. This CDR3 has 13 residues. CDR1 MNHEY and CDR2 SMNVEV come from the germline V gene (reference sequence).

V is TRBV15 and J is TRBJ2-1; D is unclear. Germline V gene lookup returns CDR1 LNHNV and CDR2 YYDKDF (reference sequence). CDR3 length: 11 amino acids. V was trimmed by 3 bases and J by 10 bases, leaving 7 bases between them. DNA of the CDR3: TGTGCCACCAGCAGCGCATCCGAGCAGTTCTTC. The encoded protein is CATSSASEQFF.

The chain is built from TRBV13 and TRBJ1-4; TRBD1 is a possible D gene (5 bases). Germline lookup yields CDR1 PRHDT and CDR2 FYEKMQ (reference sequence). This CDR3 is 14 amino acids long. Trimming cost V 2 bases and J 6 bases, with 10 bases left between them. The chain's CDR3 is CASSLPGNDEKLFF. For the CDR3, the DNA is TGTGCCAGCAGCTTACCAGGGAATGATGAAAAACTGTTTTTT.

The J gene is TRBJ2-7, the V gene TRBV2; D may be TRBD1 (5 bases). CDR1 SNHLY and CDR2 FYNNEI come from the germline V gene. The CDR3 is 12 amino acids. Deletions cut 5 bases from V and 4 bases from J, with 9 bases between. The CDR3 DNA reads as TGTGCCAGCAGTTATACAGGTTACGAGCAGTACTTC. Its protein product is CASSYTGYEQYF.

The chain combines TRBV6-5 with TRBJ1-1, with D uncertain. The CDR3 has 11 residues. Trimming removed 7 bases at V and 0 bases at J, with 3 bases between. Per the germline V gene, CDR1 is MNHEY and CDR2 is SVGAGI. In DNA, the CDR3 is TGTGCCAGCATCCTGAACACTGAAGCTTTCTTT. Translated: CASILNTEAFF.

The V and J genes are TRBV21-1 and TRBJ1-2. TRBV21-1 is an annotated pseudogene. The CDR3 contains 12 residues. CDR3 residues: CANLTQRIGYTF. In nucleotides, the CDR3 is TGTGCCAATTTAACCCAGAGGATTGGCTACACCTTC.

The count of this clone is one. The chain uses TRBV27 and TRBJ2-7; D is possibly TRBD2 (6 bases). Between the trimmed V and J ends, which lost 4 bases and 5 bases, there was a span of 18 bases. The CDR3 sequence is 15 residues long. Germline CDR1 MNHEY, CDR2 SMNVEV (reference sequence). This CDR3 reads CASSSGGALGHEQYF. As DNA, the CDR3 is TGTGCCAGCAGTTCCGGCGGGGCTTTAGGCCACGAGCAGTACTTC.

This rearrangement joins TRBV11-2 to TRBJ1-2; weak D call: TRBD1 (5 bases). The length of the CDR3 is 18 residues. The germline gives CDR1 SGHAT, CDR2 FQNNGV. Trimming took off 0 bases at V and 3 bases at J, with 20 bases between the two ends. CDR3 nucleotides: TGTGCCAGCAGCTTAGAGGCTCGGGACCCAGGATCGGACTATGGCTACACCTTC. It encodes CASSLEARDPGSDYGYTF.

Written as DNA, the CDR3 is TGTGCCACCAGTGAAGGGACCCAAGGGGAGACCCAGTACTTC. This sequence encodes CATSEGTQGETQYF. This chain links TRBV24-1 with TRBJ2-5; perhaps D is TRBD1 or TRBD2 (5 bases each). Germline CDR1 and CDR2: KGHDR and SFDVKD. CDR3 length equals 14 residues. Trimming took off 4 bases at V and 5 bases at J, with 13 bases between the two ends.

This chain links TRBV30 with TRBJ1-1; 8 nucleotides align to TRBD1. Germline V gene sequence: CDR1 GTSNPN, CDR2 SVGIG (reference sequence). The junction had 7 bases not matched to a gene; V was cut back by 1 base and J by 6 bases. The CDR3 loop spans 14 amino acids. CDR3 region: CAWSEDRAFAEAFF. The CDR3 DNA reads TGTGCCTGGAGTGAGGACAGGGCTTTCGCTGAAGCTTTCTTT. The full variable domain, completed using reference TRBV30 and TRBJ1-1, is SQTIHQWPATLVQPVGSPLSLECTVEGTSNPNLYWYRQAAGRGLQLLFYSVGIGQISSEVPQNLSASRPQDRQFILSSKKLLLSDSGFYLCAWSEDRAFAEAFFGQGTRLTVV.